Below, 18 T cell receptor beta chains from the same sample are listed, as sequenced in a study of blood T cell repertoires in COVID-19 (dated by TCRdb to the early 2020s). Libraries were prepared through the immunoSEQ multiplex PCR assay. Drawn from immuneACCESS, this table holds only the in-frame rearrangements with V and J called that TCRdb kept. Clones are partly lost; checked studies trace under half to an unresolved V gene and leave the rest unexplained. Present in this sample are around 130,000 clones, about nine tenths of which were seen just once. The top ten constitute 4.6% of the sample. Sequencing used peripheral blood. Source of these receptors: a man aged 55 to 70 with COVID-19, enrolled during active disease.

In this sample, this clone turned up once. The chain combines TRBV11-2 with TRBJ1-5; D may be TRBD1 (6 bases). Trimming removed 6 bases at V and 3 bases at J, with 12 bases between. The CDR3 has 14 residues. The germline V gene has CDR1 SGHAT and CDR2 FQNNGV. The CDR3 region has the DNA TGTGCCAGCAGGAGAACAGGGCTCAATCAGCCCCAGCATTTT. Protein: CASRRTGLNQPQHF.

The V and J genes are TRBV7-9 and TRBJ1-6; no clear D gene. The CDR3 totals 14 residues. From germline, CDR1 is SEHNR and CDR2 FQNEAQ (reference sequence). Between the trimmed V and J ends, which lost 7 bases and 0 bases, there was a span of 7 bases. CDR3 DNA: TGTGCCAGCATGAGAAGCTCCTATAATTCACCCCTCCACTTT. Translating gives CASMRSSYNSPLHF.

The chain couples TRBV10-1 to TRBJ1-1, with D unclear. The ends were cut back, 2 bases at V and 0 bases at J, with 13 bases in the middle. Germline values: CDR1 WNHNN, CDR2 SYGVQD (reference sequence). The CDR3 is 16 residues long. The CDR3: CASSERSMPMNTEAFF. The DNA of the CDR3 is TGCGCCAGCAGTGAGCGTTCCATGCCTATGAACACTGAAGCTTTCTTT.

There are a few counts of this clone. The identical CDR3 is also encoded by other nucleotide sequences in the sample. This chain joins TRBV7-9 and TRBJ2-3, with unresolved D. Germline V gene sequence: CDR1 SEHNR, CDR2 FQNEAQ (reference sequence). The CDR3 is 15 amino acids. V shed 0 bases and J shed 4 bases, with 11 bases lying between them. The CDR3, as DNA: TGTGCCAGCAGCTTAGCGCCCCCGGGTGCAGATACGCAGTATTTT. It yields the protein CASSLAPPGADTQYF.

This clone was seen a handful of times. A read error may account for a junction end that differs from germline. The V call is TRBV12-3 or TRBV12-4, the J call TRBJ2-3; 10 bases are a match to TRBD2. This CDR3 comprises 12 residues. The CDR3 nucleotides read TGTGCCAGCAGTTTGGGGGGGACTAGCGTCCATTTT. Translation: CASSLGGTSVHF.

V usage is TRBV6-2 or TRBV6-3 and J usage is TRBJ2-2; D is perhaps TRBD1 (6 bases). The germline V gene has CDR1 MNHEY and CDR2 SVGEGT. V dropped 3 bases and J dropped 3 bases, with 11 bases sitting between them. This CDR3 is 15 amino acids long. The CDR3 is CASSYQGPHTGELFF. DNA of the CDR3: TGTGCCAGCAGTTATCAGGGGCCGCACACCGGGGAGCTGTTTTTT.

The chain is built from TRBV11-2 and TRBJ1-2, with 7 nucleotides matching TRBD1. CDR1 is SGHAT, CDR2 FQNNGV, per germline. There are 14 residues in the CDR3. J was trimmed by 7 bases and V by 0 bases; bases with no gene match: 5. CDR3: CASSLDRGSGGYTF. CDR3 DNA sequence: TGTGCCAGCAGCTTAGACAGGGGGTCGGGTGGCTACACCTTC.

The CDR3 DNA reads TGTGCCAGCAGCTTGACAGGGGGCTATAGCAATCAGCCCCAGCATTTT. It codes for CASSLTGGYSNQPQHF. The chain employs TRBV6-6 and TRBJ1-5, with TRBD1 identical over 10 bases. Germline V gives CDR1 MNHNY, CDR2 SVGAGI (reference sequence). This CDR3 comprises 16 residues. V lost 6 bases, J lost 0 bases, and 5 bases stayed unmatched.

The rearrangement links TRBV12-3 or TRBV12-4 to TRBJ2-1; D gene ambiguous. This CDR3 comprises 13 residues. V lost 3 bases, J lost 0 bases, and 3 bases lay in between. In DNA form, the CDR3 reads TGTGCCAGCAGTTTGAGCTCCTACAATGAGCAGTTCTTC. Protein: CASSLSSYNEQFF.

The chain links TRBV27 to TRBJ2-7; TRBD1 matches at 8 bases. The V segment lost 4 bases and the J segment 7 bases; nucleotides outside the gene matches: 6. Germline loops: CDR1 MNHEY, CDR2 SMNVEV (reference sequence). The CDR3 contains 13 residues. The CDR3 nucleotides read TGTGCCAGCAGTTCCTACAGGGGGAGGGAGCAGTACTTC. Translating it yields CASSSYRGREQYF.

The J gene is TRBJ2-1, the V gene TRBV30, with D possibly matching TRBD2 (5 bases). The CDR3 runs 14 residues. Germline V gives CDR1 GTSNPN, CDR2 SVGIG (reference sequence). The germline V and J ends were trimmed by 3 bases and 3 bases, with 12 bases remaining between them. This chain's CDR3 is CAWSRGGSYNEQFF. CDR3 sequence (DNA): TGTGCCTGGAGCCGTGGAGGCAGCTACAATGAGCAGTTCTTC.

The chain has TRBV25-1 and TRBJ2-7; TRBD2 matches at 9 bases. The germline V gene has CDR1 MGHDK and CDR2 SYGVNS. After removal of 6 bases from V and 2 bases from J, the junction contained 11 bases not matched to a gene. The CDR3 loop spans 16 amino acids. CDR3 loop: CASSPGLREGTYEQYF. CDR3 in DNA: TGTGCCAGCAGCCCCGGTTTGCGGGAGGGGACCTACGAGCAGTACTTC.

The chain recombines TRBV6-2 or TRBV6-3 with TRBJ1-2; possible D gene TRBD1, 5 bases. This CDR3 has 14 amino acids. V dropped 2 bases and J dropped 3 bases, with 10 bases sitting between them. The V gene's germline CDR1 is MNHEY and CDR2 SVGEGT. The CDR3 region has the DNA TGTGCCAGCAGTTACCCGGGACTCGACTATGGCTACACCTTC. Residues: CASSYPGLDYGYTF.

This chain uses TRBV4-1 with TRBJ2-3; 12 positions agree with TRBD2. Germline CDR1 and CDR2: MGHRA and YSYEKL. CDR3 length: 17 residues. The J segment lost 5 bases and the V segment lost 4 bases, leaving 10 bases of the junction unmatched. The CDR3 DNA sequence: TGCGCCAGCAGCCTCCGGCTAGCGGGAGGGTGGGGAGATACGCAGTATTTT. Translating it yields CASSLRLAGGWGDTQYF.

This clone turned up a few times. The chain couples TRBV2 to TRBJ2-3; the D is unclear. This CDR3 has 15 residues. Germline CDR1 and CDR2: SNHLY and FYNNEI. Trimming took 3 bases from V and 0 from J, leaving 10 bases between them. The DNA for the CDR3 is TGTGCCAGCAGTGATGGGCTATCTAGCACAGATACGCAGTATTTT. Protein product: CASSDGLSSTDTQYF. Together with reference TRBV2 and TRBJ2-3, the CDR3 gives the full variable domain: EPEVTQTPSHQVTQMGQEVILRCVPISNHLYFYWYRQILGQKVEFLVSFYNNEISEKSEIFDDQFSVERPDGSNFTLKIRSTKLEDSAMYFCASSDGLSSTDTQYFGPGTRLTVL.

This chain connects TRBV18 to TRBJ2-2, with TRBD1 matching 9 bases. This CDR3 spans 15 amino acids. V lost 3 bases and J lost 6; bases outside the gene matches: 5. Germline CDR1 and CDR2: KGHSH and LQKENI. The CDR3 sequence is CASSPSGQGPGELFF. The CDR3 bases are TGTGCCAGCTCACCCTCGGGACAGGGACCCGGGGAGCTGTTTTTT.

The DNA of the CDR3 is TGTGCCAGCAGCCAAGACAGGGGGCCAATGTCCAAAAACATTCAGTACTTC. Protein product: CASSQDRGPMSKNIQYF. The chain uses TRBV3-1 (or the pseudogene TRBV3-2) and TRBJ2-4; 8 positions agree with TRBD1. The germline CDR1 and CDR2 sequences are LGHDT and YNNKEL (reference sequence). The CDR3 is made up of 17 amino acids. With V trimmed by 0 bases and J by 2 bases, 6 bases remained unmatched.

This rearrangement joins TRBV9 to TRBJ2-3; possibly TRBD2 for D (5 bases). The CDR3 extends over 15 amino acids. Trimming cost V 2 bases and J 0 bases, with 10 bases left between them. Looked up from germline, CDR1 is SGDLS and CDR2 is YYNGEE. The CDR3 sequence: CASSVWETSTDTQYF. CDR3 in DNA: TGTGCCAGCAGCGTGTGGGAGACGAGCACAGATACGCAGTATTTT. Drawing the rest from reference TRBV9 and TRBJ2-3, the complete variable domain is DSGVTQTPKHLITATGQRVTLRCSPRSGDLSVYWYQQSLDQGLQFLIQYYNGEERAKGNILERFSAQQFPDLHSELNLSSLELGDSALYFCASSVWETSTDTQYFGPGTRLTVL.